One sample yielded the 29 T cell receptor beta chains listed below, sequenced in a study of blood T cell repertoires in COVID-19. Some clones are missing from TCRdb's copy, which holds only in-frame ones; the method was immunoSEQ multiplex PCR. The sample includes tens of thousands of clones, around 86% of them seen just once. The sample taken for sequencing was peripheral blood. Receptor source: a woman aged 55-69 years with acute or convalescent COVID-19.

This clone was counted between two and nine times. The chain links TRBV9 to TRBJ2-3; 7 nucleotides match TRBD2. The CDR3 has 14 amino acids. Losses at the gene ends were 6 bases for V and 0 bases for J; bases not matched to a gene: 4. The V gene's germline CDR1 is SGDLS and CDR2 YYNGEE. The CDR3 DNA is TGTGCCAGCAATAGCGGGCGTAGCACAGATACGCAGTATTTT. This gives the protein CASNSGRSTDTQYF.

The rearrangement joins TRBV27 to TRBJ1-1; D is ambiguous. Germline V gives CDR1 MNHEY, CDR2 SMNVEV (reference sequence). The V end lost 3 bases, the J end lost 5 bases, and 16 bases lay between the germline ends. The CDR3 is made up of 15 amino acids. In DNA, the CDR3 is TGTGCCAGCAGTTTTTTAGGTTGGGGAGGAACTGAAGCTTTCTTT. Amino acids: CASSFLGWGGTEAFF.

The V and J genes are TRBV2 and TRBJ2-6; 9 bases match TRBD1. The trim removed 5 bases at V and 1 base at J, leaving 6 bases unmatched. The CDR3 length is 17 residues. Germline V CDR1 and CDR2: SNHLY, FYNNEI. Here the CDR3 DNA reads TGTGCCAGCAGTCTTACAGGGGGCTCTTCTGGGGCCAACGTCCTGACTTTC. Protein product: CASSLTGGSSGANVLTF.

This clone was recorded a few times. CDR3 DNA: TGTGCCACCAGCCGGGAGGGGCCCATCTACAATGAGCAGTTCTTC. This sequence encodes CATSREGPIYNEQFF. The chain has TRBV15 and TRBJ2-1; 8 positions match TRBD2. The trim removed 5 bases at V and 3 bases at J, leaving 6 bases unmatched. The CDR3 totals 15 residues. From germline, CDR1 is LNHNV and CDR2 YYDKDF (reference sequence).

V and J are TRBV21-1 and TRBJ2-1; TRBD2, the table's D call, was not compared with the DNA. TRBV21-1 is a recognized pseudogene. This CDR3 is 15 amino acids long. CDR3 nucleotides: TGTGCCAGCAGCAATCCGAGCGGGAGTTTCGATGAGCAGTTCTTC. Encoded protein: CASSNPSGSFDEQFF.

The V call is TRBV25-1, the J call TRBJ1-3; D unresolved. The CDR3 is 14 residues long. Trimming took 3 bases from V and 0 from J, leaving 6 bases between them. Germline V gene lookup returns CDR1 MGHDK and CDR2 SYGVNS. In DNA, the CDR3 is TGTGCCAGCAGTGAGGAGACCTCTGGAAACACCATATATTTT. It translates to CASSEETSGNTIYF.

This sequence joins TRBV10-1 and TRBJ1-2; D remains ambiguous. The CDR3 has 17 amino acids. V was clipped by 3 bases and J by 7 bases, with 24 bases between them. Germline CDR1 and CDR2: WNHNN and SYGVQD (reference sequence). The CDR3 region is CASSDVLKAPQLAGYTF. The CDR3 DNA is TGCGCCAGCAGTGATGTACTAAAGGCACCCCAACTGGCTGGCTACACCTTC.

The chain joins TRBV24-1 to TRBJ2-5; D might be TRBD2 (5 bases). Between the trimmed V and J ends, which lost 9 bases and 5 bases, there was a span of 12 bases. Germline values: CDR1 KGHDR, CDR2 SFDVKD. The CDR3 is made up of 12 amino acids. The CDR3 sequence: CATGRPGETQYF. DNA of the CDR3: TGTGCCACCGGGAGACCTGGGGAGACCCAGTACTTC.

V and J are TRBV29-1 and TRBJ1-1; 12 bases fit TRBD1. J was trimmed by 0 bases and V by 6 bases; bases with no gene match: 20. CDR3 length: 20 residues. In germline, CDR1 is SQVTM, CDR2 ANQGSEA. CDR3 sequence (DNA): TGCAGCGTCCCAACGATAAAAACCCGGGACAGGGGGCTTCTGAACACTGAAGCTTTCTTT. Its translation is CSVPTIKTRDRGLLNTEAFF.

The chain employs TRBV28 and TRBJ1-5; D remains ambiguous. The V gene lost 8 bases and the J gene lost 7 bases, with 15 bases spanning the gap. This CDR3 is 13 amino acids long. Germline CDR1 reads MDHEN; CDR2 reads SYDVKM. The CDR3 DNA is TGTGCCAGCCGGACGGGGTCGGGACAGCCCCAGCATTTT. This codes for CASRTGSGQPQHF.

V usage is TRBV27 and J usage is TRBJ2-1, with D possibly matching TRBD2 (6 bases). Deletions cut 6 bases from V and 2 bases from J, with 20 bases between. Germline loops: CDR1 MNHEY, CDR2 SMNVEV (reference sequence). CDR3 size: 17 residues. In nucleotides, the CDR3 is TGTGCCAGCAGGCTTAGTGGGGGGAGGATTACCTACAATGAGCAGTTCTTC. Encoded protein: CASRLSGGRITYNEQFF.

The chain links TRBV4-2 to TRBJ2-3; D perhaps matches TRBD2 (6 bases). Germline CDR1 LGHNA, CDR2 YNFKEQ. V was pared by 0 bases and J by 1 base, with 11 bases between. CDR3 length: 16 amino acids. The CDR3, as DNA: TGTGCCAGCAGCCAAGAGGCGGGGACGGGCACAGATACGCAGTATTTT. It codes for CASSQEAGTGTDTQYF.

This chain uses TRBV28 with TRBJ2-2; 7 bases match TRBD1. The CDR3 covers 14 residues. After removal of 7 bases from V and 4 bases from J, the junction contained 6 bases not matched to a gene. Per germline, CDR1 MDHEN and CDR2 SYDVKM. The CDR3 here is CASTPSGGTGELFF. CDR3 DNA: TGTGCCAGCACTCCCTCAGGGGGCACCGGGGAGCTGTTTTTT.

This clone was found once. CDR3 sequence (DNA): TGTGCCAGCAGCTTATCAGGGGGCAACGGGGAGCTGTTTTTT. It yields the protein CASSLSGGNGELFF. The genes are TRBV7-3 and TRBJ2-2, with 8 bases identical to TRBD1. V lost 2 bases to trimming and J lost 7 bases; unmatched junction nucleotides: 3. Per germline, CDR1 SGHTA and CDR2 FQGTGA. This CDR3 is built from 14 residues.

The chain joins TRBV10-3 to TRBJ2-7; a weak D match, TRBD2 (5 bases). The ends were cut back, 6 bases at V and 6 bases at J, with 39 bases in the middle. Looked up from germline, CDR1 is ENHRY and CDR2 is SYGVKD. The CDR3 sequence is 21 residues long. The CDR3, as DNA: TGTGCCATCAGCGTTCGGGATACATCCCTAGCTGTAAGTGCGCGTAAAGGCGAGCAGTACTTC. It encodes CAISVRDTSLAVSARKGEQYF.

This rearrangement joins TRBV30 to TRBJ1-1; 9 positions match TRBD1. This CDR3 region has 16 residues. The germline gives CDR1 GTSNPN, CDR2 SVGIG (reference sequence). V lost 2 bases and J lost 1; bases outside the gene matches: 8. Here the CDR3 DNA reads TGTGCCTGGAGTATCCTACCGGGACAGGGGAACACTGAAGCTTTCTTT. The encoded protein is CAWSILPGQGNTEAFF.

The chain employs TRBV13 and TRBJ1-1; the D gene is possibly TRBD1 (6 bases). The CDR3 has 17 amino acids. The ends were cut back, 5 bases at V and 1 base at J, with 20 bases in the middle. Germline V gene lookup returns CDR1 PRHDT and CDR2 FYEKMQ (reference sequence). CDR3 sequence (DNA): TGTGCCAGCAGCCCTTATTCGGGGGGGCGGGGGAACACTGAAGCTTTCTTT. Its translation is CASSPYSGGRGNTEAFF.

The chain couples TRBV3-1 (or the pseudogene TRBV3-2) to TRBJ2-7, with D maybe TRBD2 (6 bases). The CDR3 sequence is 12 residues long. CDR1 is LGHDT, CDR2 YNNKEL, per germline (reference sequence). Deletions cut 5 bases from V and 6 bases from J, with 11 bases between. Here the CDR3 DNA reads TGTGCCAGCAGCGAGAGGAGGGGCGAGCAGTACTTC. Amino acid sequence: CASSERRGEQYF.

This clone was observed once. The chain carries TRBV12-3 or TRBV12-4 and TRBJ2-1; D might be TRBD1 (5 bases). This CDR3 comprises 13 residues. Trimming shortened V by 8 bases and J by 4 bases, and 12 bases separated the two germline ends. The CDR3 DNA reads TGTGCCAGCTGCAGGGCGCCGTACAATGAGCAGTTCTTC. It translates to CASCRAPYNEQFF.

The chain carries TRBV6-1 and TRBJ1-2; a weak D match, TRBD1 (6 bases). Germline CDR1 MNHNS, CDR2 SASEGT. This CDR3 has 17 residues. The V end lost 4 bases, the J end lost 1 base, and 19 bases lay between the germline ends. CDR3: CASSAYSGQLINYGYTF. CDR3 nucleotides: TGTGCCAGCAGTGCTTACTCTGGACAGCTCATTAACTATGGCTACACCTTC.

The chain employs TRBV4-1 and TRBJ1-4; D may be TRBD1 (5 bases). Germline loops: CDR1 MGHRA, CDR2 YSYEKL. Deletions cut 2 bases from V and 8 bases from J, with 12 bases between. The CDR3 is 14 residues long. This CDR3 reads CASSQRRKGEKLFF. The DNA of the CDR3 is TGCGCCAGCAGCCAACGACGGAAGGGGGAAAAACTGTTTTTT.

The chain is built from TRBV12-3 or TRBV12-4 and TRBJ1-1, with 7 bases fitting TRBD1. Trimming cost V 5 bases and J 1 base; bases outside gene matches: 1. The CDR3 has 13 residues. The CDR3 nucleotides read TGTGCCAGCAGTAACAGGGGGAACACTGAAGCTTTCTTT. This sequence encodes CASSNRGNTEAFF.

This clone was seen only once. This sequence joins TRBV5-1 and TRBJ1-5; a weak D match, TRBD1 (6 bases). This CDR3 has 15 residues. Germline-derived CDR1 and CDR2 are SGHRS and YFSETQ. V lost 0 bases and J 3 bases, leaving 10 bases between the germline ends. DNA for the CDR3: TGCGCCAGCAGCTTGGGGACAGAAAACAATCAGCCCCAGCATTTT. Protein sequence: CASSLGTENNQPQHF.

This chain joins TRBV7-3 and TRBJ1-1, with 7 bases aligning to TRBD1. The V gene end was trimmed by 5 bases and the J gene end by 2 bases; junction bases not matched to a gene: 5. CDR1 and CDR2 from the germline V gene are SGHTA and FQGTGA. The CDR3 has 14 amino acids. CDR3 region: CASSARDRNTEAFF. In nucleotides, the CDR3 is TGTGCCAGCAGCGCTAGGGACAGAAACACTGAAGCTTTCTTT. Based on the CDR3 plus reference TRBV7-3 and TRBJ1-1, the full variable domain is GAGVSQTPSNKVTEKGKYVELRCDPISGHTALYWYRQSLGQGPEFLIYFQGTGAADDSGLPNDRFFAVRPEGSVSTLKIQRTERGDSAVYLCASSARDRNTEAFFGQGTRLTVV.

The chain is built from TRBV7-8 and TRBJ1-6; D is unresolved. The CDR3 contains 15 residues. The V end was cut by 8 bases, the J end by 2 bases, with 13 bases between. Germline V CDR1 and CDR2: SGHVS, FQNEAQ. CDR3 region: CASREGSTYNSPLHF. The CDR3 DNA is TGTGCCAGCCGGGAAGGGAGTACCTATAATTCACCCCTCCACTTT. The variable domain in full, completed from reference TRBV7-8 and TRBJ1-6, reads GAGVSQSPRYKVAKRGQDVALRCDPISGHVSLFWYQQALGQGPEFLTYFQNEAQLDKSGLPSDRFFAERPEGSVSTLKIQRTQQEDSAVYLCASREGSTYNSPLHFGNGTRLTVT.

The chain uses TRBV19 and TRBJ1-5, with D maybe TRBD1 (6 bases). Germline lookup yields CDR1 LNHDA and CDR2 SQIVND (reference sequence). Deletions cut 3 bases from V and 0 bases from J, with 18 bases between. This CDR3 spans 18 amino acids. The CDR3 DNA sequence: TGTGCCAGTAGTATCTCCGAACGGACAGCTTATAGCAATCAGCCCCAGCATTTT. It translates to CASSISERTAYSNQPQHF. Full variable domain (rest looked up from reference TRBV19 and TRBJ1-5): DGGITQSPKYLFRKEGQNVTLSCEQNLNHDAMYWYRQDPGQGLRLIYYSQIVNDFQKGDIAEGYSVSREKKESFPLTVTSAQKNPTAFYLCASSISERTAYSNQPQHFGDGTRLSIL.

The CDR3 coding sequence is TGTGCCAGCAGCCCCCGTGGGCAGATCTACGAGCAGTACTTC. It yields the protein CASSPRGQIYEQYF. The chain employs TRBV3-1 (or the pseudogene TRBV3-2) and TRBJ2-7; no clear D. This CDR3 spans 14 amino acids. Germline V gives CDR1 LGHDT, CDR2 YNNKEL (reference sequence). Trimming pared 4 bases from V and 3 bases from J, leaving 13 bases between.

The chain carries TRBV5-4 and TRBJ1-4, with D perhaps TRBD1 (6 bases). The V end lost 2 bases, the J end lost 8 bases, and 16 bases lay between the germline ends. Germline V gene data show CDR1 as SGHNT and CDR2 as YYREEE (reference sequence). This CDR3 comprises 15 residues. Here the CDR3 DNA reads TGTGCCAGCAGCTTCAACAGCAGGGGAGGGGAAAAACTGTTTTTT. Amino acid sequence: CASSFNSRGGEKLFF.

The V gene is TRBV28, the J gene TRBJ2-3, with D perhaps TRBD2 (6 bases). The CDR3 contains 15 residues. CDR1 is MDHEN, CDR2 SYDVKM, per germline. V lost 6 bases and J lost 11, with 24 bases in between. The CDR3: CASSSRRRELLEQYF. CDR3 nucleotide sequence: TGTGCCAGCAGCTCCCGGCGGCGGGAATTACTGGAGCAGTATTTT.